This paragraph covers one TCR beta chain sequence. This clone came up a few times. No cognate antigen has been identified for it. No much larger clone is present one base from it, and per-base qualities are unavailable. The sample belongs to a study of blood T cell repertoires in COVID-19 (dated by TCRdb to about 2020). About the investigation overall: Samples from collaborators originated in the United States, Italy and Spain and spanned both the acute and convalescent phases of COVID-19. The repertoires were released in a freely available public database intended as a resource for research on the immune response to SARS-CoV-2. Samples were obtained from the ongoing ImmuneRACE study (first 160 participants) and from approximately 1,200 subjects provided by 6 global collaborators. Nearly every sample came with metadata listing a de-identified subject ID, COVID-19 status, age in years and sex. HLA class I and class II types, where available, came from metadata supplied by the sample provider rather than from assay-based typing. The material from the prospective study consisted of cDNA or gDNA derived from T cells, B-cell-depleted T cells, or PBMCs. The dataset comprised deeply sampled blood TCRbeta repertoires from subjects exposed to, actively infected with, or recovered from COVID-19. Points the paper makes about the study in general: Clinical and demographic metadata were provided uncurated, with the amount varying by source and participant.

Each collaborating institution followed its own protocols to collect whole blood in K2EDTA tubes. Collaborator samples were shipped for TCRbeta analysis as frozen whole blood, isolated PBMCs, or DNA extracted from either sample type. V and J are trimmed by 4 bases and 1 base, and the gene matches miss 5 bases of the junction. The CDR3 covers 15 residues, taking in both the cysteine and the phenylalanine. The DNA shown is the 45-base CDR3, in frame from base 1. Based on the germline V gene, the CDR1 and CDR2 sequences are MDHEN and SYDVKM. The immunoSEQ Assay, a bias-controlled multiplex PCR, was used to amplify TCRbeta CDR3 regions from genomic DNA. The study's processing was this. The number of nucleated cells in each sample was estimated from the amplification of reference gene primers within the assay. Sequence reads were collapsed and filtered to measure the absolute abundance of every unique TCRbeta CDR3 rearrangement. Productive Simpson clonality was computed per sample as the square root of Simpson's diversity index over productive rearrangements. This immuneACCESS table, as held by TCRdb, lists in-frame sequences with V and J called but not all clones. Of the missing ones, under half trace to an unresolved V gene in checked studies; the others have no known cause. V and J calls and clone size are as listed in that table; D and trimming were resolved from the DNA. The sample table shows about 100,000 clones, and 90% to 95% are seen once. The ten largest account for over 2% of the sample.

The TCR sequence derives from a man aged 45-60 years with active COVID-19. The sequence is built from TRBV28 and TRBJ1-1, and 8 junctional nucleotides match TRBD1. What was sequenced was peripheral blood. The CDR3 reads CASSSAGTGNTEAFF. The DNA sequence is TGTGCCAGCAGTTCGGCCGGGACAGGGAACACTGAAGCTTTCTTT.